One sample yielded the 22 T cell receptor beta chains listed below, sequenced in a study of T cells in Graves' hyperthyroidism and ophthalmopathy. Using RNA transcripts as the source, TCR beta CDR3 regions were amplified. First-round RT-PCR targeting the TCR CDR3 was performed with the HTBI primer set. Via MiXCR, TCRdb re-called the multiplex PCR reads, giving one row per CDR3 protein. The data contain over 350,000 distinct CDR3 sequences, approximately 14% of them seen just once; the ten biggest clones take up approximately 13%. Sequenced sample: blood. The receptors were gathered from a man aged 18 to 30 with Graves' ophthalmopathy.

V usage is TRBV28 and J usage is TRBJ2-7; TRBD2 might be the D (5 bases). The germline gives CDR1 MDHEN, CDR2 SYDVKM. The CDR3 spans 15 residues. Trimming took 5 bases from V and 2 from J, leaving 16 bases between them. CDR3 DNA: TGTGCCAGCAGTCCTTTTACGGGGTGGCCCTACGAGCAGTACTTC. Translated, it gives CASSPFTGWPYEQYF. Looking up the rest from reference TRBV28 and TRBJ2-7 gives the full variable domain: DVKVTQSSRYLVKRTGEKVFLECVQDMDHENMFWYRQDPGLGLRLIYFSYDVKMKEKGDIPEGYSVSREKKERFSLILESASTNQTSMYLCASSPFTGWPYEQYFGPGTRLTVT.

This clonotype was observed at least ten times. This rearrangement joins TRBV7-9 to TRBJ1-1, with a tentative D call TRBD1 (6 bases). The CDR3 totals 13 residues. V was clipped by 5 bases and J by 11 bases, with 18 bases between them. Germline loops: CDR1 SEHNR, CDR2 FQNEAQ (reference sequence). As DNA, the CDR3 is TGTGCCAGCAGCAAAACGGGGGGCCAATATGCTTTCTTT. Translating it yields CASSKTGGQYAFF.

The chain is built from TRBV5-4 and TRBJ2-7; 7 positions match TRBD1. The CDR3 runs 15 residues. The germline gives CDR1 SGHNT, CDR2 YYREEE (reference sequence). The junction had 13 bases not matched to a gene; V was cut back by 4 bases and J by 6 bases. The DNA for the CDR3 is TGTGCCAGCAGCACGGGACAGACGCCTTTTTTCGAGCAGTACTTC. It encodes CASSTGQTPFFEQYF. Looking up the rest from reference TRBV5-4 and TRBJ2-7 gives the full variable domain: ETGVTQSPTHLIKTRGQQVTLRCSSQSGHNTVSWYQQALGQGPQFIFQYYREEENGRGNFPPRFSGLQFPNYSSELNVNALELDDSALYLCASSTGQTPFFEQYFGPGTRLTVT.

This clonotype was counted ten times or more. The V call is TRBV4-2, the J call TRBJ2-5; TRBD2 aligns across 8 bases. Germline V gene lookup returns CDR1 LGHNA and CDR2 YNFKEQ. This CDR3 region has 16 residues. V was pared by 0 bases and J by 5 bases, with 8 bases of the junction left unmatched. The CDR3 nucleotides are TGTGCCAGCAGCCAAGATCGGGCGGGGGGCGGGGAGACCCAGTACTTC. It yields the protein CASSQDRAGGGETQYF.

This clonotype was detected many times. The chain carries TRBV29-1 and TRBJ2-1; 8 bases line up with TRBD1. The CDR3 has 13 residues. Germline V lookup: CDR1 SQVTM, CDR2 ANQGSEA. Losses at the gene ends were 3 bases for V and 6 bases for J; bases not matched to a gene: 4. The CDR3: CSVDRGRINEQFF. In nucleotides, the CDR3 is TGCAGCGTTGACAGGGGGCGAATCAATGAGCAGTTCTTC.

This clonotype came up many times. This chain joins TRBV3-1 and TRBJ2-5; a weak D match, TRBD1 (5 bases). The CDR3 length is 17 residues. V shed 0 bases and J shed 0 bases, with 14 bases lying between them. Germline lookup yields CDR1 LGHDT and CDR2 YNNKEL (reference sequence). The CDR3 DNA sequence: TGTGCCAGCAGCCAAGAAGGCCAGGGAAGTTACCAAGAGACCCAGTACTTC. The encoded protein is CASSQEGQGSYQETQYF.

This clonotype was picked up many times. J is TRBJ2-3 and V is TRBV2; 8 nucleotides line up with TRBD2. This CDR3 spans 15 amino acids. Germline-derived CDR1 and CDR2 are SNHLY and FYNNEI. The V gene end was trimmed by 6 bases and the J gene end by 2 bases; junction bases not matched to a gene: 7. The CDR3 loop reads CASRRGGAHTDTQYF. The CDR3 DNA sequence: TGTGCCAGCAGACGGGGGGGCGCCCACACAGATACGCAGTATTTT.

This clonotype was seen many times. This chain links TRBV6-5 with TRBJ1-2; no reliable D call. CDR1 MNHEY and CDR2 SVGAGI come from the germline V gene. The V end was cut by 2 bases, the J end by 6 bases, with 4 bases between. The CDR3 is 11 amino acids. CDR3: CASSYVDGYTF. The CDR3 nucleotides read TGTGCCAGCAGTTACGTTGATGGCTACACCTTC.

This clonotype was seen many times. The chain is built from TRBV24-1 and TRBJ2-1, with 12 bases that match TRBD1. With 8 bases clipped from V and 8 bases from J, the junction kept 9 bases outside the gene matches. Germline CDR1 is KGHDR and CDR2 is SFDVKD. The CDR3 is 15 amino acids. CDR3 residues: CATMGPGQGAYEQFF. CDR3 DNA sequence: TGTGCCACCATGGGACCGGGACAGGGGGCTTATGAGCAGTTCTTC.

V and J are TRBV7-2 and TRBJ1-2; the D gene is possibly TRBD1 (6 bases). Per germline, CDR1 SGHTA and CDR2 FQGNSA. V gave up 4 bases and J gave up 3 bases, with 21 bases separating them. The CDR3 extends over 17 amino acids. CDR3 nucleotide sequence: TGTGCCAGCAGCTACGGTGAGGGGGAGGGGTTCTACTATGGCTACACCTTC. Its protein is CASSYGEGEGFYYGYTF.

This clonotype was seen a few times. This chain connects TRBV11-3 to TRBJ1-2, with D tentatively TRBD1 (6 bases). Trimming removed 2 bases from V and 4 bases from J, with 14 bases in between. The CDR3 is 15 amino acids. The germline gives CDR1 SGHNT, CDR2 YENEEA. The CDR3 loop is CASSLRGHEFYGYTF. As DNA, the CDR3 is TGTGCCAGCAGCTTAAGGGGACATGAGTTCTATGGCTACACCTTC.

This clonotype has more than one count but fewer than ten. The chain links TRBV5-6 to TRBJ2-1; no clear D gene. Germline V gives CDR1 SGHDT, CDR2 YYEEEE. With 0 bases removed from V and 4 bases from J, the gap between germline ends came to 8 bases. The CDR3 runs 14 residues. CDR3 loop: CASSLEVTYNEQFF. As DNA, the CDR3 is TGTGCCAGCAGCTTGGAGGTTACTTACAATGAGCAGTTCTTC.

This clonotype showed up just a few times. This chain uses TRBV6-5 with TRBJ2-7, with TRBD1 identical over 10 bases. Trimming took 0 bases from V and 4 from J; bases not matched to a gene: 3. The CDR3 has 15 residues. Per germline, CDR1 MNHEY and CDR2 SVGAGI. The CDR3 coding sequence is TGTGCCAGCAGTTACTCGGACAGGGGGGGTTACGAGCAGTACTTC. Amino acid sequence: CASSYSDRGGYEQYF.

This clonotype was picked up a small number of times. The J gene is TRBJ2-2, the V gene TRBV4-1; D gene unclear. The CDR3 has 11 residues. The germline CDR1 and CDR2 sequences are MGHRA and YSYEKL. Trimming cost V 3 bases and J 7 bases, with 3 bases left between them. In DNA form, the CDR3 reads TGCGCCAGCAGCCAGGGCGGGGAGCTGTTTTTT. This translates into CASSQGGELFF.

In this sample, this clonotype turned up many times. The V and J genes are TRBV7-9 and TRBJ1-1; a weak D match, TRBD1 (6 bases). V was shortened by 5 bases and J by 5 bases, with 15 bases between the two germline ends. The CDR3 loop spans 14 amino acids. Germline V gene lookup returns CDR1 SEHNR and CDR2 FQNEAQ (reference sequence). As DNA, the CDR3 is TGTGCCAGCAGCCCCACAGGGAGGGATACTGAAGCTTTCTTT. Translated: CASSPTGRDTEAFF.

This clonotype was picked up many times. CDR3 amino acids: CATRAAGGDTQYF. The DNA of the CDR3 is TGTGCCACCAGAGCTGCAGGGGGAGATACGCAGTATTTT. The chain links TRBV24-1 to TRBJ2-3; 7 bases line up with TRBD1. The junction had 5 bases not matched to a gene; V was cut back by 7 bases and J by 5 bases. This CDR3 spans 13 amino acids. From germline, CDR1 is KGHDR and CDR2 SFDVKD.

This clonotype was picked up many times. V usage is TRBV2 and J usage is TRBJ1-5; no clear D gene. The CDR3 totals 17 residues. Between the trimmed V and J ends, which lost 0 bases and 10 bases, there was a span of 22 bases. Per the germline V gene, CDR1 is SNHLY and CDR2 is FYNNEI. The CDR3 protein is CASSEAVSRARAFPQHF. The CDR3 DNA reads TGTGCCAGCAGTGAAGCCGTCTCCCGAGCTAGGGCCTTCCCCCAGCATTTT.

This clonotype was picked up many times. V is TRBV6-1 and J is TRBJ2-1, with 10 bases lining up with TRBD1. Trimming cost V 7 bases and J 4 bases; bases outside gene matches: 7. This CDR3 is 15 amino acids long. Germline V gives CDR1 MNHNS, CDR2 SASEGT. The CDR3 DNA reads as TGTGCCAGCACCCCGGGACAGGGGAGTTACAATGAGCAGTTCTTC. Amino acid sequence: CASTPGQGSYNEQFF.

This clonotype turned up a few times. J is TRBJ2-2 and V is TRBV19; D uncertain. Germline loops: CDR1 LNHDA, CDR2 SQIVND (reference sequence). Trimming pared 5 bases from V and 6 bases from J, leaving 7 bases between. The CDR3 covers 12 residues. The CDR3, as DNA: TGTGCCAGTAGTTTCTTAGCCGGGGAGCTGTTTTTT. This gives the protein CASSFLAGELFF.

In this sample, this clonotype turned up many times. The V call is TRBV9, the J call TRBJ2-6; the match to TRBD1 covers 7 bases. From germline, CDR1 is SGDLS and CDR2 YYNGEE. CDR3 length equals 15 residues. V shed 0 bases, J shed 8 bases, and the junction held 5 bases outside the gene matches. For the CDR3, the DNA is TGTGCCAGCAGCGTAGGCCCAGGGGGAACCAACGTCCTGACTTTC. Its protein product is CASSVGPGGTNVLTF.

This clonotype was counted a few times. The genes are TRBV11-2 and TRBJ2-1, with D possibly being TRBD1 (5 bases). CDR3 length equals 14 residues. V lost 5 bases to trimming and J lost 4 bases, with 12 bases between them. The germline V gene has CDR1 SGHAT and CDR2 FQNNGV. The DNA for the CDR3 is TGTGCCAGCAGCCCCCCCCAGGGTTACAATGAGCAGTTCTTC. Amino acid sequence: CASSPPQGYNEQFF.

The V gene is TRBV7-9, the J gene TRBJ2-7; possibly TRBD1 for D (5 bases). The J call may be wrong; the DNA end is better matched by TRBJ2-1. Germline CDR1 SEHNR, CDR2 FQNEAQ (reference sequence). This CDR3 contains 14 residues. Here the CDR3 reads CASSLDPGSYEQFF. Here the CDR3 DNA reads TGTGCCAGCAGCTTAGACCCAGGGTCCTACGAGCAGTTCTTC.